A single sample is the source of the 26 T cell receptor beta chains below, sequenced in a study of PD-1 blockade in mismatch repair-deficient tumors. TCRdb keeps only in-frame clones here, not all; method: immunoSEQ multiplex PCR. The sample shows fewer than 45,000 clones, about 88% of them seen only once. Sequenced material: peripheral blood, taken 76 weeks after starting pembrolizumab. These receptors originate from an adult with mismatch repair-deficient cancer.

The DNA for the CDR3 is TGTGCCAGCAGCCTAAGCGGGAGCGGGGAGACCCAGTACTTC. As protein: CASSLSGSGETQYF. The V call is TRBV4-2, the J call TRBJ2-5, with 8 bases that match TRBD2. Per the germline V gene, CDR1 is LGHNA and CDR2 is YNFKEQ. Trimming removed 4 bases from V and 5 bases from J; junction bases left unmatched: 6. The CDR3 has 14 amino acids.

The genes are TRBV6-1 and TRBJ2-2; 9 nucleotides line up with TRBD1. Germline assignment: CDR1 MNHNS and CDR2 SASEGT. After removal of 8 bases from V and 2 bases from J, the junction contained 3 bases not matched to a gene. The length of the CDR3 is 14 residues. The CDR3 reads CASRGQGNTGELFF. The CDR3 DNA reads TGTGCCAGCCGGGGACAGGGAAACACCGGGGAGCTGTTTTTT.

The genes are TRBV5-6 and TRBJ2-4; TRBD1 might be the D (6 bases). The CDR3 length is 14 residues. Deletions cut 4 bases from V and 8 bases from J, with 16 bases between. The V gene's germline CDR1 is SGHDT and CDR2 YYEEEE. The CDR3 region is CASSEQGIEDIQYF. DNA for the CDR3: TGTGCCAGCAGCGAACAGGGTATTGAGGACATTCAGTACTTC.

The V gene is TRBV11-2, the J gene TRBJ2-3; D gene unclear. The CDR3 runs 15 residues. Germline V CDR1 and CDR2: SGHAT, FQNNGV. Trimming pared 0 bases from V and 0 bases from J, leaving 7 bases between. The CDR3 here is CASSLDPISTDTQYF. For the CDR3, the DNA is TGTGCCAGCAGCTTAGATCCCATTAGCACAGATACGCAGTATTTT.

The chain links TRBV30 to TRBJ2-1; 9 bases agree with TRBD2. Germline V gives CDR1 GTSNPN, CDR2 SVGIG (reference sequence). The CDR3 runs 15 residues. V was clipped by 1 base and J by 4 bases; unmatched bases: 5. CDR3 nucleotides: TGTGCCTGGAGTGCCGGGACTAGCAGATACAATGAGCAGTTCTTC. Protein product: CAWSAGTSRYNEQFF.

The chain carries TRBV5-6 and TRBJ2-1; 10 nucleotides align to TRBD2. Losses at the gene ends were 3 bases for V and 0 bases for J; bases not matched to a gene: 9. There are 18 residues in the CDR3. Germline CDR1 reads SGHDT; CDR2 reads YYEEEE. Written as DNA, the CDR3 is TGTGCCAGCAGCTCGAGCTCCGGGACTAGCGTCTCCTACAATGAGCAGTTCTTC. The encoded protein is CASSSSSGTSVSYNEQFF. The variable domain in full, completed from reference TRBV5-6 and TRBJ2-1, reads DAGVTQSPTHLIKTRGQQVTLRCSPKSGHDTVSWYQQALGQGPQFIFQYYEEEERQRGNFPDRFSGHQFPNYSSELNVNALLLGDSALYLCASSSSSGTSVSYNEQFFGPGTRLTVL.

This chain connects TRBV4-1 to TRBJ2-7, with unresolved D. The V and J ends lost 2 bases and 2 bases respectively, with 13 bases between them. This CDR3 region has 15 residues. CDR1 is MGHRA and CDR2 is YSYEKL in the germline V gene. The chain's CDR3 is CASSQPDPVPYEQYF. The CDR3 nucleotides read TGCGCCAGCAGCCAACCCGATCCAGTTCCCTACGAGCAGTACTTC.

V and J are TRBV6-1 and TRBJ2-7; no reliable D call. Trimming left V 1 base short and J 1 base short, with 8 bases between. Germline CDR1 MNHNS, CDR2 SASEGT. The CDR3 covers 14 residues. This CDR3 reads CASSEVVGSYEQYF. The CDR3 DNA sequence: TGTGCCAGCAGTGAAGTAGTCGGGTCCTACGAGCAGTACTTC.

The CDR3 nucleotides read TGTGCCTGGAGTGAGGTACAGGGATCTCATCAGCCCCAGCATTTT. Translated, it gives CAWSEVQGSHQPQHF. The chain links TRBV30 to TRBJ1-5, with D maybe TRBD1 (6 bases). This CDR3 spans 15 amino acids. CDR1 is GTSNPN, CDR2 SVGIG, per germline (reference sequence). Trimming shortened V by 1 base and J by 5 bases, and 15 bases separated the two germline ends. The entire variable domain, with the rest obtained from reference TRBV30 and TRBJ1-5, is as follows: SQTIHQWPATLVQPVGSPLSLECTVEGTSNPNLYWYRQAAGRGLQLLFYSVGIGQISSEVPQNLSASRPQDRQFILSSKKLLLSDSGFYLCAWSEVQGSHQPQHFGDGTRLSIL.

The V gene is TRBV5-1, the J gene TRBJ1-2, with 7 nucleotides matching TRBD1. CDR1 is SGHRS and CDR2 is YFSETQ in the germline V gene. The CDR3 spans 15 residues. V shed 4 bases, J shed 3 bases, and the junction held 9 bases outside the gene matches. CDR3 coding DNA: TGCGCCAGCAGCCGAAGGGGTACAGGGGACTATGGCTACACCTTC. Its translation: CASSRRGTGDYGYTF. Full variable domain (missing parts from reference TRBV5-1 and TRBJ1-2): KAGVTQTPRYLIKTRGQQVTLSCSPISGHRSVSWYQQTPGQGLQFLFEYFSETQRNKGNFPGRFSGRQFSNSRSEMNVSTLELGDSALYLCASSRRGTGDYGYTFGSGTRLTVV.

CDR3 bases: TGTGCCATAGGACTTGGTGGCTGGGAGACCCAGTACTTC. This codes for CAIGLGGWETQYF. The genes are TRBV10-3 and TRBJ2-5; TRBD2 is a possible D gene (5 bases). Deletions cut 9 bases from V and 5 bases from J, with 16 bases between. There are 13 residues in the CDR3. Germline V gene data show CDR1 as ENHRY and CDR2 as SYGVKD.

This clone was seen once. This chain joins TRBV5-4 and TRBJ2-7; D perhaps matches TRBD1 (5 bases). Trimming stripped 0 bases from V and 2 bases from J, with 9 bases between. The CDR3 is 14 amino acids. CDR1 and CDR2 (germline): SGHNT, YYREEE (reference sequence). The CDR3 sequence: CASSLGQQAYEQYF. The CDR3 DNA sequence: TGTGCCAGCAGCTTGGGACAGCAAGCCTACGAGCAGTACTTC.

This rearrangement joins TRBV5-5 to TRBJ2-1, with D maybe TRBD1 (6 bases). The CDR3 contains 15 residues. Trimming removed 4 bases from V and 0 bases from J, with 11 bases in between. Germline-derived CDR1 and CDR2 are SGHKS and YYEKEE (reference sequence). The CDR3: CASSGGQSSYNEQFF. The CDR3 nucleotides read TGTGCCAGCAGCGGCGGACAGAGCTCCTACAATGAGCAGTTCTTC.

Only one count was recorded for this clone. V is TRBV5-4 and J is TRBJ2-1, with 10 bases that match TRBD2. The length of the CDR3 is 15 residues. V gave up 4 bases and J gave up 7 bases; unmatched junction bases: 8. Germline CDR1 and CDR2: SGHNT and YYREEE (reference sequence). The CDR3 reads CASSRKREGPNEQFF. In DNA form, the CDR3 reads TGTGCCAGCAGCAGAAAGCGGGAGGGCCCGAATGAGCAGTTCTTC.

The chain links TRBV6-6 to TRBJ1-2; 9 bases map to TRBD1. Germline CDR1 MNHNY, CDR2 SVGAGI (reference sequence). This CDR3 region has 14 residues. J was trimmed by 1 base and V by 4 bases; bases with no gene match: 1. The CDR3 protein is CASSSDRGNYGYTF. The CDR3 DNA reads TGTGCCAGCAGTTCGGACAGGGGTAACTATGGCTACACCTTC.

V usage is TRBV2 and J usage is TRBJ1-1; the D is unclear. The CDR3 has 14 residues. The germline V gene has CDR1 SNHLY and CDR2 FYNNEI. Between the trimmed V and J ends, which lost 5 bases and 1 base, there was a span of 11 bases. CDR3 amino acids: CASSLMVRNTEAFF. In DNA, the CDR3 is TGTGCCAGCAGTCTGATGGTCAGGAACACTGAAGCTTTCTTT.

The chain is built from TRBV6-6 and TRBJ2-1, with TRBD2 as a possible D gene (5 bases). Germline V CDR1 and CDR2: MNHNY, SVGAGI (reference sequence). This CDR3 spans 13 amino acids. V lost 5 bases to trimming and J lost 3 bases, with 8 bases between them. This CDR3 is CASSSGLYNEQFF. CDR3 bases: TGTGCCAGCAGTAGCGGACTCTACAATGAGCAGTTCTTC.

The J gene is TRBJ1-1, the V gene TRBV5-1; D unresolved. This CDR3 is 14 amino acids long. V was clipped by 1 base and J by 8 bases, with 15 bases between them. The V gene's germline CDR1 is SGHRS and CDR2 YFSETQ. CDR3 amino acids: CASSLRSGTGEAFF. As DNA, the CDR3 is TGCGCCAGCAGCTTGAGGTCCGGAACGGGGGAAGCTTTCTTT.

The DNA of the CDR3 is TGTGCCTGGAGTATGGGACTAGAATCTCGCGGGGAGCTGTTTTTT. It yields the protein CAWSMGLESRGELFF. The genes are TRBV30 and TRBJ2-2, with 8 bases lining up with TRBD2. In germline, CDR1 is GTSNPN, CDR2 SVGIG (reference sequence). This CDR3 comprises 15 residues. V trimming: 2 bases; J trimming: 7 bases; junction bases outside the gene matches: 9.

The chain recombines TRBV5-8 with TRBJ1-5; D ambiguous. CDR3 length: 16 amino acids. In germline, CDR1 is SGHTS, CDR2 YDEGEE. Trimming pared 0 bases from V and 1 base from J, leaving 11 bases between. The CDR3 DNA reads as TGTGCCAGCAGCTTGGCTAGCACGTCCAGCAATCAGCCCCAGCATTTT. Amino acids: CASSLASTSSNQPQHF.

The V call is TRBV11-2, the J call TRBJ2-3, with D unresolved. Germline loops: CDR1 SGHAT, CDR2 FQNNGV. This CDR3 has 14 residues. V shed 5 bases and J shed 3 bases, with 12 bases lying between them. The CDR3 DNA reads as TGTGCCAGCAGCGTTTCGACCCTAACAGATACGCAGTATTTT. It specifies CASSVSTLTDTQYF.

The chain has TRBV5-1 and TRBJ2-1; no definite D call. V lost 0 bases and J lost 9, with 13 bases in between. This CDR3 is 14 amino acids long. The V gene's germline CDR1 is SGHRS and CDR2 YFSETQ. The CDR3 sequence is CASSLDVSTGEQFF. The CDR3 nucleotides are TGCGCCAGCAGCTTGGATGTTAGCACGGGTGAGCAGTTCTTC.

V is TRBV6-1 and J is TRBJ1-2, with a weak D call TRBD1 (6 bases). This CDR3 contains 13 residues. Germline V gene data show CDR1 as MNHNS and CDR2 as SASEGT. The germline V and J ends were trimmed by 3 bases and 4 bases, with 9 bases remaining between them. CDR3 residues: CASSDRGGYGYTF. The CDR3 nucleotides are TGTGCCAGCAGTGACAGGGGCGGCTATGGCTACACCTTC.

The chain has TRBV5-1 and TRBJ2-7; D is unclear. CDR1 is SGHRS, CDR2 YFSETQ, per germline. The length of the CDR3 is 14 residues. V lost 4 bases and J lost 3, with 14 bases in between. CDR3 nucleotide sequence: TGCGCCAGCAGCGGCACTACTTCCCGCTACGAGCAGTACTTC. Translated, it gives CASSGTTSRYEQYF.

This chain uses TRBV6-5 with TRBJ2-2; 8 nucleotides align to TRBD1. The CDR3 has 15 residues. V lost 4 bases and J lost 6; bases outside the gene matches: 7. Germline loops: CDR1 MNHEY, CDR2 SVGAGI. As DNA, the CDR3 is TGTGCCAGCAGTTGGGGGCAGGGGGCCCCCGGGGAGCTGTTTTTT. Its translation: CASSWGQGAPGELFF.

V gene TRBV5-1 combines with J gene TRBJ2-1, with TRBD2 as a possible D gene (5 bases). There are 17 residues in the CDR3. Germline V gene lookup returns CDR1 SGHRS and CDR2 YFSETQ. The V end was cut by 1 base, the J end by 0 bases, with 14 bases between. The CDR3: CASSLYGLLSSYNEQFF. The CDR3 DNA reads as TGCGCCAGCAGCTTGTATGGACTCCTGAGCTCCTACAATGAGCAGTTCTTC. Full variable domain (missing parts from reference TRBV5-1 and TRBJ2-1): KAGVTQTPRYLIKTRGQQVTLSCSPISGHRSVSWYQQTPGQGLQFLFEYFSETQRNKGNFPGRFSGRQFSNSRSEMNVSTLELGDSALYLCASSLYGLLSSYNEQFFGPGTRLTVL.